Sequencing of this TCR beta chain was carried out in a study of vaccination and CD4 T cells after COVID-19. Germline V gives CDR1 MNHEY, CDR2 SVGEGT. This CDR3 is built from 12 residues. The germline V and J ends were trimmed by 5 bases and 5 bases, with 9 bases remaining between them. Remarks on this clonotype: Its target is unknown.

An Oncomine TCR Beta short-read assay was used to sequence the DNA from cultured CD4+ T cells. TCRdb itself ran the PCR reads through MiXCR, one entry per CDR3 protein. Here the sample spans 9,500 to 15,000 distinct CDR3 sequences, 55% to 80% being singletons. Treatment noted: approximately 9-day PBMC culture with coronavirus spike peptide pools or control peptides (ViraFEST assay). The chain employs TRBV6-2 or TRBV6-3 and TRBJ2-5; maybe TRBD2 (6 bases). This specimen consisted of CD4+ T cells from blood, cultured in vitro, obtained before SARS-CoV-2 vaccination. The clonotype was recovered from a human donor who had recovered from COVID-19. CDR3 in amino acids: CASSRLAETQYF. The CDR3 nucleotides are TGTGCCAGCAGTAGGCTAGCGGAGACCCAGTACTTC.